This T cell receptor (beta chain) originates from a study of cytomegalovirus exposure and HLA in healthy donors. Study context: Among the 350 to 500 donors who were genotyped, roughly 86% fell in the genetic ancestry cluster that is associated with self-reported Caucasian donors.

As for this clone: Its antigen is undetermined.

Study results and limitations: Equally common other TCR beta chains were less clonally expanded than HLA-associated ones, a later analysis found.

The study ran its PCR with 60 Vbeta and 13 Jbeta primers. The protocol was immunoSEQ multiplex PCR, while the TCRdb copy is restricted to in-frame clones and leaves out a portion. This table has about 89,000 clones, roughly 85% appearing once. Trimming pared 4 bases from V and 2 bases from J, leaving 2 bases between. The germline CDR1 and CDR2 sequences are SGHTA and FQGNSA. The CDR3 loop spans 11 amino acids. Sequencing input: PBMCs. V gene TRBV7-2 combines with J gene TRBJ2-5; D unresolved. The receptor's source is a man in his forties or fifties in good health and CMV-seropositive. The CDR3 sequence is CASSSQETQYF. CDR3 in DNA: TGTGCCAGCAGCTCTCAAGAGACCCAGTACTTC.